The 7 T cell receptor beta chains given below trace back to one sample, sequenced in a study of T-cell reconstitution after alpha-beta-depleted transplantation in children. Unique molecular identifiers tagged the TCRbeta library. MiXCR, run by TCRdb on the PCR reads, gives a single entry per CDR3 protein. The sample lists over 150,000 distinct CDR3 sequences, more than 14% occurring once. The sequencing here drew on PBMCs from the stem cell graft donor, taken from the stem cell graft. Receptors were obtained from a human donor who donated a stem cell graft to a child with acute lymphoblastic leukemia.

This clonotype was detected a few times. The CDR3 DNA reads TGTGCCAGCAGCCGCATTTCCGGCGGTGAGCAGTTCTTC. It translates to CASSRISGGEQFF. The genes are TRBV7-8 and TRBJ2-1; D uncertain. Trimming took 5 bases from V and 9 from J, leaving 14 bases between them. The CDR3 consists of 13 residues. Per the germline V gene, CDR1 is SGHVS and CDR2 is FQNEAQ.

There are many counts of this clonotype. The rearrangement links TRBV12-3 or TRBV12-4 to TRBJ2-7; 8 bases agree with TRBD2. The CDR3 contains 15 residues. V shed 6 bases and J 3 bases; nucleotides not matched to a gene: 10. CDR3 amino acids: CASRSSGREGYEQYF. CDR3 in DNA: TGTGCCAGCAGGTCCAGCGGGAGAGAAGGCTACGAGCAGTACTTC.

The rearrangement joins TRBV30 to TRBJ1-2; TRBD1 matches at 9 bases. The V segment lost 0 bases and the J segment 2 bases; nucleotides outside the gene matches: 7. The germline V gene has CDR1 GTSNPN and CDR2 SVGIG (reference sequence). The CDR3 is 16 residues long. CDR3: CAWSVRVGQGNYGYTF. Written as DNA, the CDR3 is TGTGCCTGGAGTGTACGAGTGGGACAGGGCAACTATGGCTACACCTTC.

The sample holds many counts of this clonotype. The chain combines TRBV13 with TRBJ2-7; weak D call: TRBD1 (6 bases). Germline V CDR1 and CDR2: PRHDT, FYEKMQ (reference sequence). The CDR3 contains 15 residues. V was pared by 5 bases and J by 0 bases, with 14 bases between. For the CDR3, the DNA is TGTGCCAGCAGCACCGGACAGTTAAGCTCCTACGAGCAGTACTTC. This encodes CASSTGQLSSYEQYF.

This clonotype was picked up many times. J is TRBJ2-7 and V is TRBV9; D is possibly TRBD1 or TRBD2 (6 bases each). Trimming took 7 bases from V and 4 from J, leaving 12 bases between them. CDR1 and CDR2 (germline): SGDLS, YYNGEE. This CDR3 comprises 12 residues. The CDR3 nucleotides read TGTGCCAGCGGGAGGACAGAATACGAGCAGTACTTC. It codes for CASGRTEYEQYF.

This clonotype was counted at least ten times. J is TRBJ2-7 and V is TRBV5-1, with no clear D. Trimming took 2 bases from V and 5 from J, leaving 11 bases between them. The CDR3 contains 13 residues. Germline V CDR1 and CDR2: SGHRS, YFSETQ. CDR3 residues: CASSFGRRNEQYF. The CDR3 bases are TGCGCCAGCAGCTTTGGGCGGCGAAACGAGCAGTACTTC.

The genes are TRBV19 and TRBJ1-1; 7 nucleotides agree with TRBD1. This CDR3 is 16 amino acids long. Germline values: CDR1 LNHDA, CDR2 SQIVND (reference sequence). V gave up 5 bases and J gave up 0 bases; unmatched junction bases: 9. In nucleotides, the CDR3 is TGTGCCAGTAGTCGGCCGGACAGGCCCTTGAACACTGAAGCTTTCTTT. Protein sequence: CASSRPDRPLNTEAFF.